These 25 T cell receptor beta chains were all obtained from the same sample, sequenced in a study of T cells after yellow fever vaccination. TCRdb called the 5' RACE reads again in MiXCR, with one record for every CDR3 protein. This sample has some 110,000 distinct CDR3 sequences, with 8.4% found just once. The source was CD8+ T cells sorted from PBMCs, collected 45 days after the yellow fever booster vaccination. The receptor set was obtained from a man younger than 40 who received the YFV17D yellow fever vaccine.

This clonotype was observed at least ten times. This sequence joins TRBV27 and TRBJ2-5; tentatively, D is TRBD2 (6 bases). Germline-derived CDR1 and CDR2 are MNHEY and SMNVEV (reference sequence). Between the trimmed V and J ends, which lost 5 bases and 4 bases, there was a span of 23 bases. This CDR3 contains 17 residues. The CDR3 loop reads CASSPVMGLITTETQYF. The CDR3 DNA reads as TGTGCCAGCAGTCCGGTCATGGGACTTATTACTACAGAGACCCAGTACTTC.

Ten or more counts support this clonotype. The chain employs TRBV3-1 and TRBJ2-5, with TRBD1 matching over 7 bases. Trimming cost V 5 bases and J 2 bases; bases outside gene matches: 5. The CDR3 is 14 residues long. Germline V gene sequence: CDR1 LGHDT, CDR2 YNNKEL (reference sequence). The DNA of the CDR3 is TGTGCCAGCAGCTTTCGGGACAGACAAGAGACCCAGTACTTC. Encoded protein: CASSFRDRQETQYF.

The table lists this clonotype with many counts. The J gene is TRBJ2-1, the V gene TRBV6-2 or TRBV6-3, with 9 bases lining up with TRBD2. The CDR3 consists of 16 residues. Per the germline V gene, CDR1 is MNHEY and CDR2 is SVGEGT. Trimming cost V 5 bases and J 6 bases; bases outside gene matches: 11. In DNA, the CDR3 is TGTGCCAGCAGTGACCCTGGGGTAGCGGGGGTCAATGAGCAGTTCTTC. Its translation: CASSDPGVAGVNEQFF.

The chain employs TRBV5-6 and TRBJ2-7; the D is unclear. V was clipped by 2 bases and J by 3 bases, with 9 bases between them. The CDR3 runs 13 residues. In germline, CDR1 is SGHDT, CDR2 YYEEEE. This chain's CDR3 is CASSFGDLYEQYF. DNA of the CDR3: TGTGCCAGCAGCTTCGGTGACCTCTACGAGCAGTACTTC.

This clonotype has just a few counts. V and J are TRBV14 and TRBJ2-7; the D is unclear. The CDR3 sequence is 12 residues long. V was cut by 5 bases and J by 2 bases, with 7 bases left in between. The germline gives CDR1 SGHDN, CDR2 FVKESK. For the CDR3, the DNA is TGTGCCAGCAGCTCTTACCCCTACGAGCAGTACTTC. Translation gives CASSSYPYEQYF.

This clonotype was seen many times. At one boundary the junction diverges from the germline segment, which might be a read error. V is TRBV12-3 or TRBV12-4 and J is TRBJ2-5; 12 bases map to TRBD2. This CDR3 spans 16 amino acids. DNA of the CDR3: TGTGCCAGCAGTCCGGGACTAGCGGGCGCTCAAGGGACCCAGTACTTC. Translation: CASSPGLAGAQGTQYF.

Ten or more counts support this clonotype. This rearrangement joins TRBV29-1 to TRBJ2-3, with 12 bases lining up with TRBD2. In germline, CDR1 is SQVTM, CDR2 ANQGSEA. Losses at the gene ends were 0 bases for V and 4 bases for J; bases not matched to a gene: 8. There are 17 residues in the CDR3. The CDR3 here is CSVEDLLTSGSPDTQYF. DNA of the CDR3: TGCAGCGTTGAAGATCTTCTGACTAGCGGGAGCCCAGATACGCAGTATTTT.

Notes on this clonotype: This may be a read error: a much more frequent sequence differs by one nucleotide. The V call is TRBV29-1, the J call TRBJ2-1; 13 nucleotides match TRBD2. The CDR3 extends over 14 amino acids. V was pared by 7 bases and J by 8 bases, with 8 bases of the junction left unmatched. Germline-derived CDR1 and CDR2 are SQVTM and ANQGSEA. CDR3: CSAGGLAGVDEQFF. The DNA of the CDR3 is TGCAGCGCAGGCGGACTAGCGGGAGTAGATGAGCAGTTCTTC.

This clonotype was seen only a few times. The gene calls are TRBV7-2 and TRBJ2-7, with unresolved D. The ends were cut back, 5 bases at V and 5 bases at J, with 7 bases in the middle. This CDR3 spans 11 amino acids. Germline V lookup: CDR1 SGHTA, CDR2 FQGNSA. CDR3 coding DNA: TGTGCCAGCAGCCTACAAAACGAGCAGTACTTC. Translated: CASSLQNEQYF.

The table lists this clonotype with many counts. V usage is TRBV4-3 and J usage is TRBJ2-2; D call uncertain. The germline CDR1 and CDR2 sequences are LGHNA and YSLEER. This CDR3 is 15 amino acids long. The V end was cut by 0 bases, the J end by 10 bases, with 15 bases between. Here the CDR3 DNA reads TGCGCCAGCAGCCAAGACCCCAATGCGGATGAGGAGCTGTTTTTT. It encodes CASSQDPNADEELFF.

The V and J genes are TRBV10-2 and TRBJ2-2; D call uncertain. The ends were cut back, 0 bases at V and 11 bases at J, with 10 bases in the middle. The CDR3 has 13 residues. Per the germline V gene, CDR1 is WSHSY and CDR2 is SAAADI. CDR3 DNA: TGCGCCAGCAGTGAGTCACCTGCCTCAGAGCTGTTTTTT. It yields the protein CASSESPASELFF.

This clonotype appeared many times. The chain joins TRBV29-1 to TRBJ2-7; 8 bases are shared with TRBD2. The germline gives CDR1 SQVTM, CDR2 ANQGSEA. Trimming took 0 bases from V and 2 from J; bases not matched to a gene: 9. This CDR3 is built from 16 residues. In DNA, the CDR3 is TGCAGCGTTGAAGATCGATTTAGCGGGAACGCCTACGAGCAGTACTTC. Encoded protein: CSVEDRFSGNAYEQYF.

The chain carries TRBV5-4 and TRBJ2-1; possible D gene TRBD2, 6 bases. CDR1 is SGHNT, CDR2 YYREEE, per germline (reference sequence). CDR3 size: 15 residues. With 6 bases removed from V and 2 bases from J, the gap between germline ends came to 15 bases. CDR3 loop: CASIAGRGPYNEQFF. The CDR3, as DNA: TGTGCCAGCATAGCAGGGCGGGGCCCCTACAATGAGCAGTTCTTC.

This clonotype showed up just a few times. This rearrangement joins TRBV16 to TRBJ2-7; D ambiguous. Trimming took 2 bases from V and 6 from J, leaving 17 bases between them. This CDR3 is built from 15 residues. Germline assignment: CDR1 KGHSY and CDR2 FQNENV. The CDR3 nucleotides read TGTGCCAGCAGCCAAGGTTCGTTCGGCCTGGGCGAGCAGTACTTC. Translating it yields CASSQGSFGLGEQYF.

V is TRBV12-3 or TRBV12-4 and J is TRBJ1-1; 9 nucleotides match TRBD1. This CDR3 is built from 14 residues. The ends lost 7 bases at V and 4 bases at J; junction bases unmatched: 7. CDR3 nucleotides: TGTGCCAGCACCCAACCGGGACAGGGCACTGAAGCTTTCTTT. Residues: CASTQPGQGTEAFF.

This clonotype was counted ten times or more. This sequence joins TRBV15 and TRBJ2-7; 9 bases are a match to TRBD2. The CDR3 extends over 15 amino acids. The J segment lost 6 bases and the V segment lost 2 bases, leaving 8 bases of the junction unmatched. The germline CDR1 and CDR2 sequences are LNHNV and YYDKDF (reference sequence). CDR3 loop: CATSRSSGSKGEQYF. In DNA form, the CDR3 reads TGTGCCACCAGCAGAAGTAGCGGGAGTAAAGGCGAGCAGTACTTC. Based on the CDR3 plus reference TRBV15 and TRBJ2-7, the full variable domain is DAMVIQNPRYQVTQFGKPVTLSCSQTLNHNVMYWYQQKSSQAPKLLFHYYDKDFNNEADTPDNFQSRRPNTSFCFLDIRSPGLGDTAMYLCATSRSSGSKGEQYFGPGTRLTVT.

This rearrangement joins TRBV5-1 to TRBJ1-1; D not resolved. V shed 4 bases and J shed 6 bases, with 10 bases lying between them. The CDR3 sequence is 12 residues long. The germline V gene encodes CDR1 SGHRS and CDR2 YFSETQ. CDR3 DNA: TGCGCCAGCAGCCTGAGGGAGGCTGAAGCTTTCTTT. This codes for CASSLREAEAFF.

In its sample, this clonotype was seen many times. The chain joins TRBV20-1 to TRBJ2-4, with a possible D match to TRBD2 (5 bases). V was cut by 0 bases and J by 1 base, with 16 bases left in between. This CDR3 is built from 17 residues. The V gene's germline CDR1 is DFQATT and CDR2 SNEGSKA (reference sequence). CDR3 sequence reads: CSARDWESSTAKNIQYF. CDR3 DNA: TGCAGTGCTAGAGATTGGGAGAGTTCGACGGCCAAAAACATTCAGTACTTC.

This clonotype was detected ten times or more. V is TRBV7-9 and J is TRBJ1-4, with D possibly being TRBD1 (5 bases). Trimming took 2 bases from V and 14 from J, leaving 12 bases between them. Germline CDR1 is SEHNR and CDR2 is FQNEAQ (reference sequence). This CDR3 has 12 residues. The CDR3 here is CASSLTGQDLFF. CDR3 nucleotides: TGTGCCAGCAGCTTAACGGGGCAGGATCTGTTTTTT.

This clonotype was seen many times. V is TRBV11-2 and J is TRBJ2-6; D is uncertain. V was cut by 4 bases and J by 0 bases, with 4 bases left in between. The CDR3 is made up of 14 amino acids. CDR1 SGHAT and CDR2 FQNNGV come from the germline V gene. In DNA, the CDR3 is TGTGCCAGCAGCTCTGGCTCTGGGGCCAACGTCCTGACTTTC. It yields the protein CASSSGSGANVLTF.

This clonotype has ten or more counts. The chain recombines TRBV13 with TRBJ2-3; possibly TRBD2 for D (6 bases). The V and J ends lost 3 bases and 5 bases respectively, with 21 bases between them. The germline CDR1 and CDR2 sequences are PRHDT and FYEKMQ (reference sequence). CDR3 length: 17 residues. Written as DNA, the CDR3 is TGTGCCAGCAGCTTGGGGGAATCCGGGACTTCAGGAGATACGCAGTATTTT. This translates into CASSLGESGTSGDTQYF.

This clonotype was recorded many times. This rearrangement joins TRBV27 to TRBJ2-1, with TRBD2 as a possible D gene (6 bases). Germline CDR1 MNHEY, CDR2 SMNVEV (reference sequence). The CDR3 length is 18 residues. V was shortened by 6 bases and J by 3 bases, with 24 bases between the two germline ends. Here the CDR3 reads CASRHKRGWGTGYNEQFF. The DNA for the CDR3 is TGTGCCAGCAGACATAAGAGAGGGTGGGGGACTGGCTACAATGAGCAGTTCTTC.

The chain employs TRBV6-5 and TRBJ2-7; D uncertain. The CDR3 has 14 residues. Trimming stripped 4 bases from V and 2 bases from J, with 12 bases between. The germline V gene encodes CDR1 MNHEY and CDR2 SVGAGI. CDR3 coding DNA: TGTGCCAGCAGTTCAGTCGGGTCGACCTACGAGCAGTACTTC. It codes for CASSSVGSTYEQYF.

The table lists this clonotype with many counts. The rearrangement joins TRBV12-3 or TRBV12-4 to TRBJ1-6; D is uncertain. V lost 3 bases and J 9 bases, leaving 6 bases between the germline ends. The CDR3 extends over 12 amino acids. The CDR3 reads CASSLGSSPLHF. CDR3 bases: TGTGCCAGCAGTTTGGGGAGTTCACCCCTCCACTTT.

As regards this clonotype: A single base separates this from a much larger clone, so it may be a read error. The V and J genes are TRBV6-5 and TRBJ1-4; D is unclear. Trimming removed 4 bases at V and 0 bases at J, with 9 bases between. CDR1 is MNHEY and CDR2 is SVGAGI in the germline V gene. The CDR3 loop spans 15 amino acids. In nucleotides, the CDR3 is TGTGCCAGCAGTTGGATAGGAGCAACTAATGAAAAACTGTTTTTT. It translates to CASSWIGATNEKLFF.